The 24 T cell receptor beta chains in this list originate from one sample, sequenced in a study of blood T cell repertoires in COVID-19. The protocol was immunoSEQ multiplex PCR, while the TCRdb copy is restricted to in-frame clones and leaves out a portion. The sample has some 250,000 clones; over 75% are singletons. Specimen: PBMCs or T cells enriched from blood (not recorded which). These receptors all stem from a woman in her forties or fifties who had recovered from COVID-19.

This chain joins TRBV28 and TRBJ2-7; possible D gene TRBD2, 6 bases. The CDR3 length is 17 residues. V lost 3 bases, J lost 0 bases, and 18 bases lay in between. CDR1 and CDR2 from the germline V gene are MDHEN and SYDVKM. CDR3 nucleotides: TGTGCCAGCAGTTTTTTTGGGCTAGCGCGCCACTCCTACGAGCAGTACTTC. As protein: CASSFFGLARHSYEQYF.

This chain uses TRBV5-1 with TRBJ1-4, with D possibly matching TRBD1 (6 bases). The CDR3 loop spans 16 amino acids. Germline lookup yields CDR1 SGHRS and CDR2 YFSETQ. The V gene lost 4 bases and the J gene lost 5 bases, with 18 bases spanning the gap. CDR3 bases: TGCGCCAGCAGCAGACTAACGGGACAACTAAATGAAAAACTGTTTTTT. It encodes CASSRLTGQLNEKLFF.

The J gene is TRBJ2-1, the V gene TRBV10-3; 8 bases line up with TRBD1. Germline V CDR1 and CDR2: ENHRY, SYGVKD. The CDR3 totals 14 residues. Trimming at V came to 8 bases and at J to 5 bases, leaving 8 bases not matched to a gene. In nucleotides, the CDR3 is TGTGCCATCTTAGGCCAGGGGGCTGACAATGAGCAGTTCTTC. Translating gives CAILGQGADNEQFF.

This chain uses TRBV5-1 with TRBJ2-3; D is perhaps TRBD1 (6 bases). The CDR3 runs to 17 residues. Germline V gene lookup returns CDR1 SGHRS and CDR2 YFSETQ. The V gene lost 2 bases and the J gene lost 2 bases, with 18 bases spanning the gap. The CDR3 loop reads CASSFEGGGGSTDTQYF. CDR3 DNA: TGCGCCAGCAGCTTCGAAGGGGGTGGAGGATCCACAGATACGCAGTATTTT.

The rearrangement joins TRBV7-9 to TRBJ2-7; D is ambiguous. The CDR3 has 14 residues. Between the trimmed V and J ends, which lost 1 base and 3 bases, there was a span of 10 bases. Germline lookup yields CDR1 SEHNR and CDR2 FQNEAQ (reference sequence). The DNA for the CDR3 is TGTGCCAGCAGCTTAGTTTTTTGTCTCTACGAGCAGTACTTC. Protein product: CASSLVFCLYEQYF.

The rearrangement joins TRBV5-4 to TRBJ1-4; unclear D gene. This CDR3 comprises 17 residues. Germline values: CDR1 SGHNT, CDR2 YYREEE (reference sequence). Trimming cost V 4 bases and J 6 bases, with 22 bases left between them. CDR3 nucleotide sequence: TGTGCCAGCAGCACAAACCCGGGAACAGTTCATTATGAAAAACTGTTTTTT. It encodes CASSTNPGTVHYEKLFF.

The chain employs TRBV27 and TRBJ2-7; D is possibly TRBD1 (5 bases). Germline V gives CDR1 MNHEY, CDR2 SMNVEV (reference sequence). CDR3 length: 15 residues. The V and J ends lost 0 bases and 6 bases respectively, with 15 bases between them. The CDR3 bases are TGTGCCAGCAGTTTATCGGGGCAGGGTAGGTTCGAGCAGTACTTC. Translated, it gives CASSLSGQGRFEQYF.

This clone was found once. The chain carries TRBV6-5 and TRBJ2-7, with D possibly matching TRBD1 (6 bases). The CDR3 spans 13 residues. V gave up 5 bases and J gave up 1 base, with 9 bases separating them. CDR1 is MNHEY and CDR2 is SVGAGI in the germline V gene. The CDR3 DNA reads TGTGCCAGCAGTCCGGACAGATCCTACGAGCAGTACTTC. This codes for CASSPDRSYEQYF.

This chain uses TRBV18 with TRBJ2-3, with TRBD1 identical over 9 bases. The V segment lost 4 bases and the J segment 4 bases; nucleotides outside the gene matches: 12. Germline V gene lookup returns CDR1 KGHSH and CDR2 LQKENI. The CDR3 consists of 17 residues. CDR3 sequence reads: CASSHRNPGQGADTQYF. CDR3 sequence (DNA): TGTGCCAGCTCACACAGGAACCCGGGACAGGGCGCAGATACGCAGTATTTT. Full variable domain (outside the CDR3, taken from reference TRBV18 and TRBJ2-3): NAGVMQNPRHLVRRRGQEARLRCSPMKGHSHVYWYRQLPEEGLKFMVYLQKENIIDESGMPKERFSAEFPKEGPSILRIQQVVRGDSAAYFCASSHRNPGQGADTQYFGPGTRLTVL.

The chain recombines TRBV5-1 with TRBJ2-7; 11 bases agree with TRBD2. Germline trimming cut 2 bases from V and 5 bases from J; bases unmatched to any gene: 6. The CDR3 loop spans 15 amino acids. Germline CDR1 is SGHRS and CDR2 is YFSETQ. This CDR3 is CASSFELAGVDEQYF. CDR3 coding DNA: TGCGCCAGCAGCTTCGAACTAGCGGGAGTAGACGAGCAGTACTTC.

The chain carries TRBV29-1 and TRBJ1-1; 9 bases match TRBD1. The CDR3 has 18 amino acids. With V trimmed by 6 bases and J by 1 base, 18 bases remained unmatched. CDR1 is SQVTM and CDR2 is ANQGSEA in the germline V gene. The CDR3 nucleotides are TGCAGCGTAGATTCCCGGGACAGGGCCCTCTATTCGAACACTGAAGCTTTCTTT. Protein sequence: CSVDSRDRALYSNTEAFF.

This clone occurred once. This chain joins TRBV27 and TRBJ2-7, with D perhaps matching TRBD1 (6 bases). V was clipped by 4 bases and J by 8 bases, with 9 bases between them. Germline V lookup: CDR1 MNHEY, CDR2 SMNVEV (reference sequence). The length of the CDR3 is 11 residues. CDR3 amino acids: CASSYGQKQYF. The CDR3 bases are TGTGCCAGCAGTTACGGACAGAAGCAGTACTTC.

This chain links TRBV28 with TRBJ2-7, with 7 bases fitting TRBD2. The CDR3 is 14 residues long. Trimming took 1 base from V and 6 from J; bases not matched to a gene: 6. Germline CDR1 is MDHEN and CDR2 is SYDVKM. The DNA for the CDR3 is TGTGCCAGCAGTTTATTGGGGGGAGGGCCCGAGCAGTACTTC. This gives the protein CASSLLGGGPEQYF.

This clone appeared once. The chain carries TRBV4-1 and TRBJ2-1, with 9 bases lining up with TRBD2. The CDR3 runs 16 residues. CDR1 and CDR2 (germline): MGHRA, YSYEKL. V dropped 0 bases and J dropped 7; count of bases not matched to a gene: 7. The CDR3 region is CASSQDSRGRANEQFF. The CDR3 DNA reads as TGCGCCAGCAGCCAAGATTCGCGCGGGAGGGCAAATGAGCAGTTCTTC.

V and J are TRBV11-3 and TRBJ2-1, with D unresolved. The germline V gene encodes CDR1 SGHNT and CDR2 YENEEA. Trimming shortened V by 5 bases and J by 5 bases, and 4 bases separated the two germline ends. The CDR3 extends over 11 amino acids. The CDR3 sequence: CASSPDNEQFF. The CDR3 bases are TGTGCCAGCAGCCCAGACAATGAGCAGTTCTTC.

In the case of this clone: Other DNA sequences in the sample encode the same CDR3. This chain joins TRBV27 and TRBJ1-3; maybe TRBD1 (6 bases). V shed 3 bases and J shed 3 bases, with 9 bases lying between them. This CDR3 is built from 14 residues. CDR1 is MNHEY and CDR2 is SMNVEV in the germline V gene (reference sequence). Written as DNA, the CDR3 is TGTGCCAGCAGTTTGAGGGGGTTTGGAAACACCATATATTTT. Amino acid sequence: CASSLRGFGNTIYF.

This clone was recorded only once. The chain recombines TRBV3-1 (or the pseudogene TRBV3-2) with TRBJ1-6; 9 bases are a match to TRBD1. The CDR3 is 15 amino acids. Trimming cost V 4 bases and J 10 bases; bases outside gene matches: 8. Looked up from germline, CDR1 is LGHDT and CDR2 is YNNKEL (reference sequence). The CDR3 DNA reads TGTGCCAGCAGCCCGCTTGGGGACAGGGAATCACCCCTCCACTTT. Its protein is CASSPLGDRESPLHF.

This clone was seen a few times. This sequence joins TRBV12-3 or TRBV12-4 and TRBJ2-7; possible D gene TRBD1, 7 bases. V shed 4 bases and J shed 3 bases, with 10 bases lying between them. This CDR3 is built from 13 residues. The CDR3 is CASSSGDSYEQYF. The CDR3 DNA reads as TGTGCCAGCAGTTCGGGGGACAGCTACGAGCAGTACTTC.

This chain uses TRBV4-1 with TRBJ1-5; D is unresolved. The V and J ends lost 3 bases and 3 bases respectively, with 6 bases between them. CDR3 length equals 13 residues. Germline V lookup: CDR1 MGHRA, CDR2 YSYEKL. CDR3 DNA: TGCGCCAGCAGCCAGCTGGCCAATCAGCCCCAGCATTTT. Translated, it gives CASSQLANQPQHF.

Details on this clone: In the same sample, other DNA sequences code for this CDR3. This chain connects TRBV2 to TRBJ2-5; D perhaps matches TRBD2 (6 bases). Trimming pared 3 bases from V and 2 bases from J, leaving 7 bases between. CDR1 is SNHLY and CDR2 is FYNNEI in the germline V gene. The CDR3 has 13 amino acids. Written as DNA, the CDR3 is TGTGCCAGCAGTGAGGCGGGACAAGAGACCCAGTACTTC. This sequence encodes CASSEAGQETQYF.

The gene calls are TRBV24-1 and TRBJ1-1, with 7 bases matching TRBD1. V lost 2 bases to trimming and J lost 0 bases; unmatched junction nucleotides: 2. The CDR3 runs 15 residues. Looked up from germline, CDR1 is KGHDR and CDR2 is SFDVKD. The CDR3 here is CATSDSRGMNTEAFF. CDR3 in DNA: TGTGCCACCAGTGATTCCAGGGGGATGAACACTGAAGCTTTCTTT.

The J gene is TRBJ1-2, the V gene TRBV7-8, with D hard to call. The CDR3 runs 16 residues. V gave up 4 bases and J gave up 0 bases, with 15 bases separating them. The germline V gene encodes CDR1 SGHVS and CDR2 FQNEAQ. CDR3 coding DNA: TGTGCCAGCAGCTCCTTCTATTCTAGCTCTAACTATGGCTACACCTTC. Protein sequence: CASSSFYSSSNYGYTF.

The chain has TRBV5-1 and TRBJ2-1, with D possibly being TRBD1 (5 bases). Germline CDR1 reads SGHRS; CDR2 reads YFSETQ. The CDR3 has 13 residues. Trimming pared 3 bases from V and 2 bases from J, leaving 6 bases between. CDR3 amino acids: CASSSGTYNEQFF. In DNA form, the CDR3 reads TGCGCCAGCAGCTCAGGGACCTACAATGAGCAGTTCTTC.

The genes are TRBV7-6 and TRBJ2-1; 8 bases fit TRBD2. Per the germline V gene, CDR1 is SGHVS and CDR2 is FNYEAQ. The J segment lost 8 bases and the V segment lost 0 bases, leaving 9 bases of the junction unmatched. This CDR3 spans 16 amino acids. The CDR3, as DNA: TGTGCCAGCAGCTTAGCACTGGCGGGAGGTGGGGATGAGCAGTTCTTC. The encoded protein is CASSLALAGGGDEQFF.